The 10 T cell receptor beta chains given below trace back to one sample, sequenced in a study of cytomegalovirus exposure and HLA in healthy donors. Generated by immunoSEQ multiplex PCR, the TCRdb table keeps only in-frame clones and is missing some. The data hold 120,000 or so clones, with about 85% observed a single time. The source material was PBMCs. The receptors shown here come from a man aged 18 to 30 in good health and CMV-seropositive.

This sequence joins TRBV11-2 and TRBJ1-2, with D perhaps matching TRBD1 (5 bases). V shed 1 base and J shed 0 bases, with 15 bases lying between them. Germline V gene lookup returns CDR1 SGHAT and CDR2 FQNNGV. This CDR3 has 17 amino acids. The CDR3 is CASSLVPRATSNYGYTF. In DNA form, the CDR3 reads TGTGCCAGCAGCTTAGTTCCCAGGGCCACTTCTAACTATGGCTACACCTTC.

V and J are TRBV5-1 and TRBJ2-2, with D possibly TRBD1 on 6 matching bases. Trimming removed 3 bases from V and 5 bases from J, with 20 bases in between. The germline V gene has CDR1 SGHRS and CDR2 YFSETQ. The CDR3 is made up of 17 amino acids. The CDR3 region is CASSSPSRGKQTGELFF. As DNA, the CDR3 is TGCGCCAGCAGCTCCCCCTCCAGGGGTAAACAGACCGGGGAGCTGTTTTTT.

This sequence joins TRBV11-2 and TRBJ2-2; D perhaps matches TRBD1 (5 bases). CDR3 length: 15 amino acids. Trimming stripped 5 bases from V and 7 bases from J, with 17 bases between. CDR1 and CDR2 from the germline V gene are SGHAT and FQNNGV. The CDR3 DNA is TGTGCCAGCAGCGCCAACAGGTTCCTGTTCGGGGAGCTGTTTTTT. It codes for CASSANRFLFGELFF.

In DNA form, the CDR3 reads TGCAGTGCTATGACAGGGGGCGAGCAGTACTTC. This gives the protein CSAMTGGEQYF. V gene TRBV20-1 combines with J gene TRBJ2-7; 9 bases line up with TRBD1. The CDR3 has 11 residues. Trimming removed 4 bases from V and 6 bases from J; junction bases left unmatched: 1. The germline gives CDR1 DFQATT, CDR2 SNEGSKA (reference sequence).

The chain has TRBV18 and TRBJ2-1, with 9 bases aligning to TRBD1. The junction had 2 bases not matched to a gene; V was cut back by 4 bases and J by 1 base. CDR1 is KGHSH, CDR2 LQKENI, per germline. The CDR3 sequence is 15 residues long. CDR3 region: CASSRGQGSYNEQFF. The CDR3, as DNA: TGTGCCAGCTCACGCGGACAGGGGTCCTACAATGAGCAGTTCTTC.

The chain links TRBV6-4 to TRBJ2-6; 9 bases match TRBD1. Per the germline V gene, CDR1 is MRHNA and CDR2 is SNTAGT. The ends lost 5 bases at V and 3 bases at J; junction bases unmatched: 5. The CDR3 consists of 16 residues. CDR3 residues: CASSYRGRNGANVLTF. The CDR3 region has the DNA TGTGCCAGCAGTTACAGGGGGCGAAATGGGGCCAACGTCCTGACTTTC.

The chain joins TRBV6-1 to TRBJ2-2, with TRBD2 matching 9 bases. Germline trimming cut 4 bases from V and 0 bases from J; bases unmatched to any gene: 3. Germline CDR1 MNHNS, CDR2 SASEGT. The CDR3 is made up of 16 amino acids. Here the CDR3 DNA reads TGTGCCAGCAGTGGTAGCGGGGGCTCGAACACCGGGGAGCTGTTTTTT. Translated: CASSGSGGSNTGELFF.

V gene TRBV9 combines with J gene TRBJ2-3; 7 bases match TRBD2. The germline gives CDR1 SGDLS, CDR2 YYNGEE. This CDR3 has 21 amino acids. Losses at the gene ends were 4 bases for V and 5 bases for J; bases not matched to a gene: 28. CDR3 loop: CASSTRTRRDELGVSEDTQYF. DNA of the CDR3: TGTGCCAGCAGCACACGGACTAGAAGGGATGAGTTAGGGGTTTCAGAAGATACGCAGTATTTT.

The chain is built from TRBV6-4 and TRBJ2-2; 10 bases align to TRBD2. CDR1 is MRHNA, CDR2 SNTAGT, per germline. The V gene end was trimmed by 3 bases and the J gene end by 6 bases; junction bases not matched to a gene: 1. The CDR3 extends over 14 amino acids. This chain's CDR3 is CASSESGGAGELFF. In nucleotides, the CDR3 is TGTGCCAGCAGTGAAAGCGGGGGGGCCGGGGAGCTGTTTTTT.

The chain has TRBV5-4 and TRBJ2-1; TRBD1 aligns across 9 bases. The CDR3 consists of 15 residues. J lost 6 bases, V lost 4 bases, and 8 bases had no gene match. The V gene's germline CDR1 is SGHNT and CDR2 YYREEE (reference sequence). Written as DNA, the CDR3 is TGTGCCAGCAGCCACCGGGACAGGGTTCCCAATGAGCAGTTCTTC. It encodes CASSHRDRVPNEQFF.